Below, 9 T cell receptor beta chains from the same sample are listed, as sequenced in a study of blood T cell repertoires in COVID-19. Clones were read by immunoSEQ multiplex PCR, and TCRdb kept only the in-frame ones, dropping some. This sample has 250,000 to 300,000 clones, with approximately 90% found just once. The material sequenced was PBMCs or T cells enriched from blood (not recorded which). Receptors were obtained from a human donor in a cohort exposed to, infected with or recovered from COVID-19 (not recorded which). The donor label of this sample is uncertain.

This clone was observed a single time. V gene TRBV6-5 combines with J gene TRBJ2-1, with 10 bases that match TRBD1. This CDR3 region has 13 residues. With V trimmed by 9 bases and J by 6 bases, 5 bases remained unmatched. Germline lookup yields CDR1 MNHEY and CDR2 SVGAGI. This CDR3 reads CASRQGAVNEQFF. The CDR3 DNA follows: TGTGCCAGTAGACAGGGGGCGGTCAATGAGCAGTTCTTC.

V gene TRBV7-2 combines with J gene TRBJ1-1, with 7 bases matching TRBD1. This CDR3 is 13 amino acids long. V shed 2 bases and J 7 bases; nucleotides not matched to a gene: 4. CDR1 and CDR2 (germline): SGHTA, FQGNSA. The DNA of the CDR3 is TGTGCCAGCAGCTTAAGGGGGCCGAATGAAGCTTTCTTT. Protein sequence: CASSLRGPNEAFF.

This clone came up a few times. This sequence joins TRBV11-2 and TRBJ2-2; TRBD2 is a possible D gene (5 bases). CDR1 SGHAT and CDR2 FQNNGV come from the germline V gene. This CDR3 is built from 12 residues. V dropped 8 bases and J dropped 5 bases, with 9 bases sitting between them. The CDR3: CASRRRTGELFF. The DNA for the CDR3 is TGTGCCAGCCGGAGGCGGACCGGGGAGCTGTTTTTT.

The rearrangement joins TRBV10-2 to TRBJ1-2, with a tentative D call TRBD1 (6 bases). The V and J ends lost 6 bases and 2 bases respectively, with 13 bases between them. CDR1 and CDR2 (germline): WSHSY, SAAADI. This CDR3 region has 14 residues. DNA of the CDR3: TGCGCCAGCAGCGGAACGGGACAAAACTATGGCTACACCTTC. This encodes CASSGTGQNYGYTF.

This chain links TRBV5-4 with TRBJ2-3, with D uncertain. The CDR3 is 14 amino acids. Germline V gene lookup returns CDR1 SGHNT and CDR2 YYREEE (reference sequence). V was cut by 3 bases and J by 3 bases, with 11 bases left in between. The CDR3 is CASSSLSPTDTQYF. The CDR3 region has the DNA TGTGCCAGCAGCTCACTAAGTCCAACAGATACGCAGTATTTT. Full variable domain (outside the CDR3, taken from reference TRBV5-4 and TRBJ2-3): ETGVTQSPTHLIKTRGQQVTLRCSSQSGHNTVSWYQQALGQGPQFIFQYYREEENGRGNFPPRFSGLQFPNYSSELNVNALELDDSALYLCASSSLSPTDTQYFGPGTRLTVL.

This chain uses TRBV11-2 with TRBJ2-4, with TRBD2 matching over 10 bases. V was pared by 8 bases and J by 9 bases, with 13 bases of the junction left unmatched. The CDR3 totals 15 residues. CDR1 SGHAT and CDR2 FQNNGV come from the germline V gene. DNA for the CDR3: TGTGCCAGCTCCAAGTTAGCGGGGGGCGCGGGCATTCAGTACTTC. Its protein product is CASSKLAGGAGIQYF.

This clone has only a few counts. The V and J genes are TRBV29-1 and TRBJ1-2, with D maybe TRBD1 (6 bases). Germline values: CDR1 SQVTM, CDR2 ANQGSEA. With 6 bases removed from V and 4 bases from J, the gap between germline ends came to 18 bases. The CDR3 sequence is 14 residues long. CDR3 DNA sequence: TGCAGCGTCATCCCACAGGGCGAGCTCTATGGCTACACCTTC. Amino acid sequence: CSVIPQGELYGYTF.

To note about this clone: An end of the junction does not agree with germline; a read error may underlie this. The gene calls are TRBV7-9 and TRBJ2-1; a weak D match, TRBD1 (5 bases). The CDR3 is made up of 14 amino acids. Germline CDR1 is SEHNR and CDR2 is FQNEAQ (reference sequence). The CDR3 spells CASSLGAKWDEQFF. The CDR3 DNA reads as TGTGCCAGCAGTTTAGGGGCCAAATGGGATGAGCAGTTCTTC.

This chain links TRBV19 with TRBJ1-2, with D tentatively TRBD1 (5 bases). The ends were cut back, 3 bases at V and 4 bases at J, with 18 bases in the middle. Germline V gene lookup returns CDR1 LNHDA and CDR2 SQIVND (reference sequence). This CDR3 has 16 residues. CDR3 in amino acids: CASSISLLGHGYGYTF. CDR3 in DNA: TGTGCCAGTAGTATCTCCCTTTTGGGGCACGGCTATGGCTACACCTTC.